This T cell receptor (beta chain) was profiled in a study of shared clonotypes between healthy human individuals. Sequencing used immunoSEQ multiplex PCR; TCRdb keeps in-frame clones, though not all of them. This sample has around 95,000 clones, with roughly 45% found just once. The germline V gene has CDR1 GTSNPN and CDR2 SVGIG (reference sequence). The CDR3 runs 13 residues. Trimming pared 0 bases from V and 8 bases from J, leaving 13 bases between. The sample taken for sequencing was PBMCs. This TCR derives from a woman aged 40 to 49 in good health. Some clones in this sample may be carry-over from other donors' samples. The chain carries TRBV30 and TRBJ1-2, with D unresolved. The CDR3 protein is CAWSVQGNRGYTF. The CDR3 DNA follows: TGTGCCTGGAGTGTACAAGGGAATCGCGGCTACACCTTC.